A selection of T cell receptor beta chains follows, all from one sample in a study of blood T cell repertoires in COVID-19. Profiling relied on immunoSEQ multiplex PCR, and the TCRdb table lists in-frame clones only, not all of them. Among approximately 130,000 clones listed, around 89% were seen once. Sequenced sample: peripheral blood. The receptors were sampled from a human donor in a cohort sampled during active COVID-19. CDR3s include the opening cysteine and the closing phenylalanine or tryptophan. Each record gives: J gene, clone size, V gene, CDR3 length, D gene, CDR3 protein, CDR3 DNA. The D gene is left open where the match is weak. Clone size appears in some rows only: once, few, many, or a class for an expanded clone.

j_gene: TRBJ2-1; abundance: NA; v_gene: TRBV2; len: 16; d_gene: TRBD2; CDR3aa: CASTLGRGGGVREQFF; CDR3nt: TGTGCCAGCACCCTCGGTAGGGGCGGGGGGGTCAGGGAGCAGTTCTTC
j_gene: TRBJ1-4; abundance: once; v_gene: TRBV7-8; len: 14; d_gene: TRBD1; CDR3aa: CASSLGGTGGKLFF; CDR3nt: TGTGCCAGCAGCTTAGGCGGCACAGGGGGAAAACTGTTTTTT
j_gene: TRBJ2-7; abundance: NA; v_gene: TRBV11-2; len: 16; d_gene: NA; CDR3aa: CASSLVEAYPNYEQYF; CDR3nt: TGTGCCAGCAGCTTAGTAGAGGCCTACCCTAACTACGAGCAGTACTTC
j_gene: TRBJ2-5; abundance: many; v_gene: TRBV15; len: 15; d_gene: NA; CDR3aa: CATSPNQRHGETQYF; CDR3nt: TGTGCCACCAGCCCCAACCAACGGCACGGGGAGACCCAGTACTTC
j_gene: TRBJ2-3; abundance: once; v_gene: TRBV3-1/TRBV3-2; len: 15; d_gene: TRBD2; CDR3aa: CASSGGLAHTDTQYF; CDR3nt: TGTGCCAGCAGCGGGGGACTAGCGCACACAGATACGCAGTATTTT
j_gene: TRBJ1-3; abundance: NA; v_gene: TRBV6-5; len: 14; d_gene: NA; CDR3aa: CASIPTGSRNTIYF; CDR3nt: TGTGCCAGCATTCCCACAGGGTCCCGAAACACCATATATTTT
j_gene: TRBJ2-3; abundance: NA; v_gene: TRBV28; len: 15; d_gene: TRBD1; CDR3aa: CASNSPGQGENTQYF; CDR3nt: TGTGCCAGCAATTCCCCTGGACAGGGGGAAAATACGCAGTATTTT
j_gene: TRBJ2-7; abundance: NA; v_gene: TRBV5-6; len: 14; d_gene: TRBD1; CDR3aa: CASSFDRVSYEQYF; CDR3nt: TGTGCCAGCAGCTTCGACAGGGTCTCGTACGAGCAGTACTTC
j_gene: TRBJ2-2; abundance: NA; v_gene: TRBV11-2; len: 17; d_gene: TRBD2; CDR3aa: CASSWEGTSFPTGELFF; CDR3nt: TGTGCCAGCAGTTGGGAGGGGACTAGCTTTCCCACCGGGGAGCTGTTTTTT
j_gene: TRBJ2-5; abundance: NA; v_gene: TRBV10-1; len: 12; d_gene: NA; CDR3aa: CARGQTQETQYF; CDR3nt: TGCGCCAGGGGCCAGACACAAGAGACCCAGTACTTC
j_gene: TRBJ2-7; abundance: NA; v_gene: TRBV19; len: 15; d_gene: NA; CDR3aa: CASSINVSPTYEQYF; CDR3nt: TGTGCCAGTAGTATTAATGTCAGTCCCACCTACGAGCAGTACTTC
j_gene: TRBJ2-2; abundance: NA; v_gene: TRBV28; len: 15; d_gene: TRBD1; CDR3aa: CASSLRDRVTGELFF; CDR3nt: TGTGCCAGCAGTTTAAGGGACAGGGTAACCGGGGAGCTGTTTTTT
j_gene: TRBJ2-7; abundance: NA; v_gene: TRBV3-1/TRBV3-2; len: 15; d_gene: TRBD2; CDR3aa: CASSHDAGTTYEQYF; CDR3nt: TGTGCCAGCAGCCACGACGCCGGGACTACCTACGAGCAGTACTTC
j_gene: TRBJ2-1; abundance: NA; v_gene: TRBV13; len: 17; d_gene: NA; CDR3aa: CASSLPGTPSSYNEQFF; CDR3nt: TGTGCCAGCAGCCTGCCCGGGACTCCTAGCTCCTACAATGAGCAGTTCTTC
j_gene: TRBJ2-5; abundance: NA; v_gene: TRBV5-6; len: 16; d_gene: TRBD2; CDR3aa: CASSEGLGMSQETQYF; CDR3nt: TGTGCCAGCAGCGAGGGACTAGGGATGTCTCAAGAGACCCAGTACTTC
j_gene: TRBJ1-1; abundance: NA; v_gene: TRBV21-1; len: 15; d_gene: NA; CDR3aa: CASPLGGERETEAFF; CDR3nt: TGTGCCAGCCCCCTGGGGGGGGAGAGGGAAACTGAAGCTTTCTTT
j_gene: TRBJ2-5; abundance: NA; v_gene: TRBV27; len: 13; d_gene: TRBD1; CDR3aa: CASSHGQGGTQYF; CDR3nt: TGTGCCAGCAGTCACGGACAGGGAGGGACCCAGTACTTC
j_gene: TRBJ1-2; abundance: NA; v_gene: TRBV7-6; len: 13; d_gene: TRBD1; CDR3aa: CASSPTGNYGYTF; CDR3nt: TGTGCCAGCAGCCCGACAGGGAACTATGGCTACACCTTC
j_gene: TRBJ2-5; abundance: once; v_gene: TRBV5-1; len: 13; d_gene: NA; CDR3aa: CASRLTSQETQYF; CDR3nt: TGCGCCAGCAGATTGACTAGCCAAGAGACCCAGTACTTC
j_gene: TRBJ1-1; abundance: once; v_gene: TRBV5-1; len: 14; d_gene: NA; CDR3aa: CASSLEGGFTEAFF; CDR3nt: TGCGCCAGCAGCTTGGAAGGGGGATTCACTGAAGCTTTCTTT
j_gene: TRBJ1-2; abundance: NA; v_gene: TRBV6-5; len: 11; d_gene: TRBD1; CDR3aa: CATRTGNGYTF; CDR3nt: TGTGCCACCCGGACAGGGAACGGCTACACCTTC
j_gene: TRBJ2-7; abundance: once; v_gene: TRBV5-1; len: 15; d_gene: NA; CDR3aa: CASSLGGRPVYEQYF; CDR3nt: TGCGCCAGCAGCTTGGGGGGCCGACCGGTCTACGAGCAGTACTTC
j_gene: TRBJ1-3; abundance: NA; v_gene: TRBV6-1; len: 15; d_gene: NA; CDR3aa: CASSESWAGGNTIYF; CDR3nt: TGTGCCAGCAGTGAATCCTGGGCGGGTGGAAACACCATATATTTT
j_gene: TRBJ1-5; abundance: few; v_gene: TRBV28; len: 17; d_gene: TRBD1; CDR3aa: CASSSPGQGAGNQPQHF; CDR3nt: TGTGCCAGCAGTTCCCCGGGACAGGGGGCAGGCAATCAGCCCCAGCATTTT
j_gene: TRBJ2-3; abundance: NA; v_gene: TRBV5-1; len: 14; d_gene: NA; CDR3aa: CASSWAGATDTQYF; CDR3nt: TGCGCCAGCAGCTGGGCAGGGGCCACAGATACGCAGTATTTT
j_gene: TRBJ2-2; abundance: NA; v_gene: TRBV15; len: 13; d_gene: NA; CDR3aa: CATSRRTTGELFF; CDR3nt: TGTGCCACCAGCAGAAGGACAACCGGGGAGCTGTTTTTT
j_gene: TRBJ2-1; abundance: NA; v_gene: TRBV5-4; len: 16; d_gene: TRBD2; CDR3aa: CASNLRGPREGYEQFF; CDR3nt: TGTGCCAGCAACCTTCGGGGTCCGCGGGAGGGCTATGAGCAGTTCTTC
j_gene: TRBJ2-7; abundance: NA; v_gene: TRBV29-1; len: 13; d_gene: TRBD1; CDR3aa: CSVLFGQGYEQYF; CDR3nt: TGCAGCGTTCTGTTCGGACAGGGGTACGAGCAGTACTTC
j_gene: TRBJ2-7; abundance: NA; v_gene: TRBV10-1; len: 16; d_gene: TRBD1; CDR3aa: CASSEETGTGPYEQYF; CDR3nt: TGCGCCAGCAGCGAAGAGACCGGGACAGGCCCCTACGAGCAGTACTTC
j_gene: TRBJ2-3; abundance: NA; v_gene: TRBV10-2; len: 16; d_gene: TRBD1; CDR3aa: CASRFRQGRGTDTQYF; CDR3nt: TGCGCCAGCAGATTCCGACAGGGGCGGGGTACAGATACGCAGTATTTT
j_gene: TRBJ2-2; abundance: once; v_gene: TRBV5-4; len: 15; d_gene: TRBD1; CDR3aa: CASSPGDRVPGELFF; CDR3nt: TGTGCCAGCAGCCCTGGGGACAGGGTCCCCGGGGAGCTGTTTTTT
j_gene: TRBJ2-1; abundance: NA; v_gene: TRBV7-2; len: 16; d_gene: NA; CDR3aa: CASSARLVGSRNEQFF; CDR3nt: TGTGCCAGCAGCGCCCGACTAGTGGGAAGTAGGAATGAGCAGTTCTTC
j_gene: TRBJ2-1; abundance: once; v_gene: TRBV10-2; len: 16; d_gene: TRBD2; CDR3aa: CASSESASGPTGEQFF; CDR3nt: TGCGCCAGCAGTGAGTCGGCTAGCGGTCCTACGGGGGAGCAGTTCTTC
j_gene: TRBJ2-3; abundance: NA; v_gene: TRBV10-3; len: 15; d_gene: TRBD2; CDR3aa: CAISELAGGPDTQYF; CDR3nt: TGTGCCATCAGCGAACTAGCGGGAGGGCCCGATACGCAGTATTTT
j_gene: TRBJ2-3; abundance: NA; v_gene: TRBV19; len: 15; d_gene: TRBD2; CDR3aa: CASSLSGDYTDTQYF; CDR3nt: TGTGCCAGTAGCCTTAGCGGGGACTACACAGATACGCAGTATTTT
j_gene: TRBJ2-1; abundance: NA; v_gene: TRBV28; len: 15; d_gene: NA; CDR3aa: CASSFRGLLNNEQFF; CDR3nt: TGTGCCAGCAGTTTTCGGGGTCTACTGAACAATGAGCAGTTCTTC
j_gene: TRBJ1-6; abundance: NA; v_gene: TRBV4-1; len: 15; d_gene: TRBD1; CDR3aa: CASSRTGGAGSPLHF; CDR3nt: TGCGCCAGCAGCCGAACAGGGGGCGCGGGTTCACCCCTCCACTTT
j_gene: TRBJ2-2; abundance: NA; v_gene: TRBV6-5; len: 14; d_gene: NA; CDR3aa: CASSYSLATGELFF; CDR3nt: TGTGCCAGCAGTTACTCCCTAGCCACCGGGGAGCTGTTTTTT
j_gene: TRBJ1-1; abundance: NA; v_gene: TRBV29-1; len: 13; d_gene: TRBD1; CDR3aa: CSVRGQGLTEAFF; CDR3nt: TGCAGCGTAAGGGGACAGGGGTTGACTGAAGCTTTCTTT
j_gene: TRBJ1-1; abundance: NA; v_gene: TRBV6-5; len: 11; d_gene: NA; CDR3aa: CASSRGTEAFF; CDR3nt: TGTGCCAGCAGTAGGGGAACTGAAGCTTTCTTT
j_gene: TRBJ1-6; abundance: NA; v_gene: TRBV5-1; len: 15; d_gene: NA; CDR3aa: CASSRDNQSNSPLHF; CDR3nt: TGCGCCAGCAGTCGGGACAACCAGAGTAATTCACCCCTCCACTTT
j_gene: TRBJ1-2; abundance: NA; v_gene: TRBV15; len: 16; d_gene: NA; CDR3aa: CATSRDLSGYNYGYTF; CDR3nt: TGTGCCACCAGCAGAGATCTTTCGGGTTACAACTATGGCTACACCTTC
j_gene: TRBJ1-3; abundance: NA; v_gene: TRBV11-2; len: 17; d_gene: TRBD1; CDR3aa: CASSLDGGTVSGNTIYF; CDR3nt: TGTGCCAGCAGCTTAGATGGAGGGACAGTCTCTGGAAACACCATATATTTT
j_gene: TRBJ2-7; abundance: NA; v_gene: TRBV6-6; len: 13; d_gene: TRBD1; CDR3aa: CASSRDSYYEQYF; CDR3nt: TGTGCCAGCAGCAGGGACAGCTACTACGAGCAGTACTTC
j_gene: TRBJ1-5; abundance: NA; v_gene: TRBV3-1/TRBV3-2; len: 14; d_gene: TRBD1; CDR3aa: CASSHGQGNQPQHF; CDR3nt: TGTGCCAGCAGCCACGGACAGGGTAATCAGCCCCAGCATTTT
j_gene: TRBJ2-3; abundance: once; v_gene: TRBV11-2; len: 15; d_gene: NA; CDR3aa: CASSPSGGHGISQYF; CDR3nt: TGTGCCAGCAGCCCTTCGGGGGGACACGGGATTTCGCAGTATTTT